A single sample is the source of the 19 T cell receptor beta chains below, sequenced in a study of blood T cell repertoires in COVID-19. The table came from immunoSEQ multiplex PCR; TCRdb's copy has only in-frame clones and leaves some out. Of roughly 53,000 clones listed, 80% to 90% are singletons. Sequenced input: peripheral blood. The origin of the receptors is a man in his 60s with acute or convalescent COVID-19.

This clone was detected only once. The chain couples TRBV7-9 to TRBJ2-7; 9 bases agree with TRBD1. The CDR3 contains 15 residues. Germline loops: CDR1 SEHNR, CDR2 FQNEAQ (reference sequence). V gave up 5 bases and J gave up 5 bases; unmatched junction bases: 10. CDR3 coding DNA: TGTGCCAGCAGCCCACAGGGGGCAGTCGATGACGAGCAGTACTTC. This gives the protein CASSPQGAVDDEQYF.

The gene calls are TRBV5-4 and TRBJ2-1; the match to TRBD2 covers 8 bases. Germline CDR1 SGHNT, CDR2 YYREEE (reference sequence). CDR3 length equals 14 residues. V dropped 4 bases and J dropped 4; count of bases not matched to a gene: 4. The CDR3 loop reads CASSRLAGYNEQFF. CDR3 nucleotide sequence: TGTGCCAGCAGCAGGCTAGCGGGTTACAATGAGCAGTTCTTC.

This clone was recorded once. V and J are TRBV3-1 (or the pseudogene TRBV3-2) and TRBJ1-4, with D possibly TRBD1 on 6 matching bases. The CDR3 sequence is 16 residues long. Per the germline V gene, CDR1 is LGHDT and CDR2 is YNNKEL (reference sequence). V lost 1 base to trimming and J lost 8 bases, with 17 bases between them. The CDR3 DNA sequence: TGTGCCAGCAGCCAAGGGTTCGGGGGGCTAAACGAAAAACTGTTTTTT. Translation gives CASSQGFGGLNEKLFF.

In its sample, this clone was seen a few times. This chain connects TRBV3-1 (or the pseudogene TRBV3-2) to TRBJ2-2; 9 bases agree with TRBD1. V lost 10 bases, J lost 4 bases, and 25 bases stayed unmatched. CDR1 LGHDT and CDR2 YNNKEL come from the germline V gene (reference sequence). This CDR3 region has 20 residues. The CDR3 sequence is CATKPSRPGQGTTSTGELFF. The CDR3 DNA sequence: TGTGCCACCAAGCCCTCCCGTCCGGGACAGGGAACTACGAGCACCGGGGAGCTGTTTTTT.

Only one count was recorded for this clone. CDR3 residues: CASTPFSGGRTDTQYF. CDR3 bases: TGTGCCAGCACCCCCTTTAGCGGGGGCCGCACAGATACGCAGTATTTT. The chain uses TRBV2 and TRBJ2-3; 9 bases are shared with TRBD2. From germline, CDR1 is SNHLY and CDR2 FYNNEI. Trimming took 7 bases from V and 1 from J; bases not matched to a gene: 9. The CDR3 is 16 residues long.

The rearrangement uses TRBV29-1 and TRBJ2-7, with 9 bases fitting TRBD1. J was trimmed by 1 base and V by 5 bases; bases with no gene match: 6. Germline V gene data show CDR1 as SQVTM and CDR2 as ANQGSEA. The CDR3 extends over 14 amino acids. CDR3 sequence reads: CSVRRGTGSYEQYF. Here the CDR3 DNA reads TGCAGCGTTCGGCGGGGGACAGGGTCCTACGAGCAGTACTTC.

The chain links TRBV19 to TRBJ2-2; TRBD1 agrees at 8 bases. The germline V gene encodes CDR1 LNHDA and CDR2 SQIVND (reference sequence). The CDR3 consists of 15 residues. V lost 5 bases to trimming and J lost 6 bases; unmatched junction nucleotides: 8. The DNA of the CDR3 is TGTGCCAGTAGTTCGCCGGGACAGGTCGCCGGGGAGCTGTTTTTT. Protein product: CASSSPGQVAGELFF.

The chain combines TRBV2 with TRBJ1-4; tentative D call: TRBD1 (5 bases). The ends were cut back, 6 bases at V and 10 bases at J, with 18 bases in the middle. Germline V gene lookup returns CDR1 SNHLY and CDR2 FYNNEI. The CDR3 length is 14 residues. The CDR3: CASSATQESGKLFF. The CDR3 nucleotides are TGTGCCAGCAGCGCCACACAGGAATCAGGAAAACTGTTTTTT.

CDR3 protein: CASSSVAGLGFF. In nucleotides, the CDR3 is TGTGCCAGCAGTTCCGTAGCGGGTCTCGGGTTCTTC. The rearrangement links TRBV7-2 to TRBJ2-1; 7 bases agree with TRBD2. This CDR3 contains 12 residues. The germline CDR1 and CDR2 sequences are SGHTA and FQGNSA. J lost 15 bases, V lost 6 bases, and 11 bases had no gene match. The whole variable domain, filled in from reference TRBV7-2 and TRBJ2-1, reads GAGVSQSPSNKVTEKGKDVELRCDPISGHTALYWYRQSLGQGLEFLIYFQGNSAPDKSGLPSDRFSAERTGGSVSTLTIQRTQQEDSAVYLCASSSVAGLGFFGPGTRLTVL.

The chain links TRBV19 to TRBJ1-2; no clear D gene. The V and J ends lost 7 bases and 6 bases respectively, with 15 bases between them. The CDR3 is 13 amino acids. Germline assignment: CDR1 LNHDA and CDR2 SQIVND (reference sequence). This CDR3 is CASNHREGNGYTF. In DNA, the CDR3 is TGTGCCAGTAATCACCGGGAGGGAAATGGCTACACCTTC.

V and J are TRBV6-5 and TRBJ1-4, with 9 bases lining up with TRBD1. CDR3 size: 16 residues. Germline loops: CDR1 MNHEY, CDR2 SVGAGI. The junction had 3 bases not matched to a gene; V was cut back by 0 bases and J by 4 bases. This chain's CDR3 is CASSYSGTGNNEKLFF. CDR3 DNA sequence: TGTGCCAGCAGTTACTCCGGGACAGGGAATAATGAAAAACTGTTTTTT.

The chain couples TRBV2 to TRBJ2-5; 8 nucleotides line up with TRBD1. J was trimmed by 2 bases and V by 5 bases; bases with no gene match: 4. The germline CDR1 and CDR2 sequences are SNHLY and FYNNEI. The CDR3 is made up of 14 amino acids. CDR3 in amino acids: CASSYRGDQETQYF. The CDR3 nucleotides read TGTGCCAGCAGTTACAGGGGGGATCAAGAGACCCAGTACTTC.

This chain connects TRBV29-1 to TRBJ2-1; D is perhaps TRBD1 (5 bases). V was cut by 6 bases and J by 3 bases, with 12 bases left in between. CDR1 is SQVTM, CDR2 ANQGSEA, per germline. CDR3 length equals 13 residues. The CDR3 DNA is TGCAGCGTGCAGGGTGACAACTACAATGAGCAGTTCTTC. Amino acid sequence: CSVQGDNYNEQFF.

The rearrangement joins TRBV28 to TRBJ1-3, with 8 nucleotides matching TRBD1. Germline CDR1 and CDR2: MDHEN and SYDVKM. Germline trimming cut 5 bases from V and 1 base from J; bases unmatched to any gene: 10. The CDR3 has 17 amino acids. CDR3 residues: CASSTRTGRVSGNTIYF. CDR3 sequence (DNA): TGTGCCAGCAGTACCCGGACAGGGAGAGTGTCTGGAAACACCATATATTTT.

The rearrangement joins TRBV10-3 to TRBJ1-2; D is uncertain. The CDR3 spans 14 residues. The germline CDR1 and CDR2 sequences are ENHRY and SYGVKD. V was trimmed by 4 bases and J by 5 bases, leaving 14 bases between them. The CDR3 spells CAISGRTDPYGYTF. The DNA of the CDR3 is TGTGCCATCAGTGGGAGGACCGACCCTTATGGCTACACCTTC.

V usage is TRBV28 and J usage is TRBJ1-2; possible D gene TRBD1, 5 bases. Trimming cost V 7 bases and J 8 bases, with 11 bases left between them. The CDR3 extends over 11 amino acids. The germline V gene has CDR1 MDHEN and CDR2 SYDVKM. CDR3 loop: CASTREGGYTF. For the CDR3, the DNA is TGTGCCAGCACCAGGGAAGGGGGCTACACCTTC.

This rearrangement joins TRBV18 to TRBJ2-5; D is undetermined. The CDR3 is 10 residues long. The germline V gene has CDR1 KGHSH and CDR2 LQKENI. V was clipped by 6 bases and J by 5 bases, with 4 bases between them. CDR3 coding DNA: TGTGCCAGCTCCCAGGAGACCCAGTACTTC. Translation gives CASSQETQYF.

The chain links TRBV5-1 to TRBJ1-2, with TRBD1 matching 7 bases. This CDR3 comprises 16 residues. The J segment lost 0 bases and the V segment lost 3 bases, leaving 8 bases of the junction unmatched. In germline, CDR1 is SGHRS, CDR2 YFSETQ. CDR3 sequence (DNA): TGCGCCAGCAGCTCAGACAGGGTCAGGGCTAACTATGGCTACACCTTC. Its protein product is CASSSDRVRANYGYTF.

CDR3 amino acids: CASSQESRNYGYTF. The DNA of the CDR3 is TGTGCCAGCAGCCAAGAGTCCAGGAACTATGGCTACACCTTC. The chain links TRBV3-1 (or the pseudogene TRBV3-2) to TRBJ1-2; D not resolved. Trimming left V 0 bases short and J 2 bases short, with 7 bases between. This CDR3 has 14 residues. Germline V gene lookup returns CDR1 LGHDT and CDR2 YNNKEL (reference sequence).